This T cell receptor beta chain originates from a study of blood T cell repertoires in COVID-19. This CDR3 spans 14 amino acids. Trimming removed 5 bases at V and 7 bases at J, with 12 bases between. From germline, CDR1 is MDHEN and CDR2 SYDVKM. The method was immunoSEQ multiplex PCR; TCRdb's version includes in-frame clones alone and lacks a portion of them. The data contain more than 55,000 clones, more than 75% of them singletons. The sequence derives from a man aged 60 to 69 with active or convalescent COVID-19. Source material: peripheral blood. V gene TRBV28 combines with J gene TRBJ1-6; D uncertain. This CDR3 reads CASSGGLGNSPLHF. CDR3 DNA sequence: TGTGCCAGCAGTGGTGGCCTCGGGAATTCACCCCTCCACTTT.